This passage covers 31 T cell receptor beta chains from one sample sequenced in a study of T cell responses to AZD1222 COVID-19 vaccine. Measured with immunoSEQ multiplex PCR; TCRdb has only the in-frame clones, and not every one. The table lists some 130,000 clones, more than 85% of them singletons. Sequenced here: peripheral blood, sampled on day 0 of AZD1222 vaccination. Receptor source: an adult in good health.

This sequence joins TRBV29-1 and TRBJ1-5; 9 bases are a match to TRBD1. CDR1 SQVTM and CDR2 ANQGSEA come from the germline V gene. The CDR3 has 14 residues. Trimming at V came to 6 bases and at J to 1 base, leaving 4 bases not matched to a gene. CDR3 coding DNA: TGCAGCGTGGGACAGGGCGGAAGCAATCAGCCCCAGCATTTT. Its protein product is CSVGQGGSNQPQHF.

The chain's CDR3 is CASSLRVPGGDEQYF. CDR3 in DNA: TGCGCCAGCAGCTTAAGGGTGCCGGGAGGTGACGAGCAGTACTTC. The chain couples TRBV5-1 to TRBJ2-7; 7 bases match TRBD2. CDR3 length: 15 residues. V shed 2 bases and J 5 bases; nucleotides not matched to a gene: 10. Germline CDR1 and CDR2: SGHRS and YFSETQ. Based on the CDR3 plus reference TRBV5-1 and TRBJ2-7, the full variable domain is KAGVTQTPRYLIKTRGQQVTLSCSPISGHRSVSWYQQTPGQGLQFLFEYFSETQRNKGNFPGRFSGRQFSNSRSEMNVSTLELGDSALYLCASSLRVPGGDEQYFGPGTRLTVT.

The genes are TRBV11-2 and TRBJ1-2, with a tentative D call TRBD1 (6 bases). CDR1 SGHAT and CDR2 FQNNGV come from the germline V gene. V was cut by 1 base and J by 2 bases, with 11 bases left in between. The CDR3 sequence is 15 residues long. The CDR3 bases are TGTGCCAGCAGCTTAGTCGAAGGGGGGAACTATGGCTACACCTTC. The encoded protein is CASSLVEGGNYGYTF. Full variable domain (rest looked up from reference TRBV11-2 and TRBJ1-2): EAGVAQSPRYKIIEKRQSVAFWCNPISGHATLYWYQQILGQGPKLLIQFQNNGVVDDSQLPKDRFSAERLKGVDSTLKIQPAKLEDSAVYLCASSLVEGGNYGYTFGSGTRLTVV.

The V call is TRBV6-6, the J call TRBJ2-2, with a possible D match to TRBD2 (5 bases). V dropped 8 bases and J dropped 4 bases, with 8 bases sitting between them. CDR3 size: 12 residues. Germline assignment: CDR1 MNHNY and CDR2 SVGAGI (reference sequence). The CDR3 sequence: CASGSSTGELFF. The CDR3 bases are TGTGCCAGCGGGAGCTCCACCGGGGAGCTGTTTTTT.

This chain uses TRBV10-3 with TRBJ2-5; D may be TRBD1 (5 bases). Germline CDR1 is ENHRY and CDR2 is SYGVKD. With 3 bases removed from V and 2 bases from J, the gap between germline ends came to 13 bases. The CDR3 spans 15 residues. CDR3 nucleotides: TGTGCCATCAGTGACCCGGGCAGGGATCAAGAGACCCAGTACTTC. The encoded protein is CAISDPGRDQETQYF.

V gene TRBV6-5 combines with J gene TRBJ2-2; D unclear. CDR3 size: 15 residues. Trimming removed 6 bases at V and 0 bases at J, with 11 bases between. The V gene's germline CDR1 is MNHEY and CDR2 SVGAGI. CDR3 sequence reads: CASSLFRPNTGELFF. DNA for the CDR3: TGTGCCAGCAGCCTTTTCCGCCCGAACACCGGGGAGCTGTTTTTT.

The CDR3 nucleotides are TGTGCCAGCTCACCAAACTATTACGAGCAGTACTTC. Residues: CASSPNYYEQYF. The rearrangement joins TRBV18 to TRBJ2-7; no clear D. In germline, CDR1 is KGHSH, CDR2 LQKENI. The CDR3 covers 12 residues. V was pared by 2 bases and J by 4 bases, with 6 bases between.

This clone was observed a few times. The chain joins TRBV6-5 to TRBJ1-3; no clear D. The CDR3 covers 15 residues. The germline gives CDR1 MNHEY, CDR2 SVGAGI. V shed 0 bases and J shed 0 bases, with 6 bases lying between them. This CDR3 reads CASSYSTSSGNTIYF. The DNA for the CDR3 is TGTGCCAGCAGTTACTCGACTAGCTCTGGAAACACCATATATTTT.

The genes are TRBV4-1 and TRBJ2-7; D possibly corresponds to TRBD1 (6 bases). Between the trimmed V and J ends, which lost 0 bases and 5 bases, there was a span of 14 bases. Germline loops: CDR1 MGHRA, CDR2 YSYEKL. CDR3 length: 15 residues. The CDR3 here is CASSQDPTGINEQYF. Here the CDR3 DNA reads TGCGCCAGCAGCCAAGATCCGACAGGCATCAACGAGCAGTACTTC.

This sequence joins TRBV25-1 and TRBJ2-7, with 7 bases that match TRBD1. The V gene end was trimmed by 4 bases and the J gene end by 6 bases; junction bases not matched to a gene: 9. This CDR3 spans 14 amino acids. Germline lookup yields CDR1 MGHDK and CDR2 SYGVNS. CDR3 DNA sequence: TGTGCCAGCAGTGTGACAGGGCCGTTGTCCGAGCAGTACTTC. Encoded protein: CASSVTGPLSEQYF.

The CDR3 DNA is TGTGCCAGCAGTTTACAGGGGGCTGGGGTTTATAATGAAAAACTGTTTTTT. The encoded protein is CASSLQGAGVYNEKLFF. This rearrangement joins TRBV7-9 to TRBJ1-4; 9 bases fit TRBD1. The CDR3 runs 17 residues. Trimming took 6 bases from V and 4 from J; bases not matched to a gene: 12. Germline assignment: CDR1 SEHNR and CDR2 FQNEAQ (reference sequence).

A single count supports this clone. This chain connects TRBV27 to TRBJ1-4; D uncertain. This CDR3 spans 14 amino acids. From germline, CDR1 is MNHEY and CDR2 SMNVEV (reference sequence). Deletions cut 4 bases from V and 3 bases from J, with 9 bases between. CDR3 bases: TGTGCCAGCAGTTCCACGGCCCCTAATGAAAAACTGTTTTTT. Its translation is CASSSTAPNEKLFF.

The CDR3 protein is CASKNPGVGQPQHF. The CDR3 DNA sequence: TGTGCCAGTAAAAACCCCGGGGTCGGGCAGCCCCAGCATTTT. This rearrangement joins TRBV6-5 to TRBJ1-5; D is unclear. V was clipped by 9 bases and J by 7 bases, with 19 bases between them. CDR1 MNHEY and CDR2 SVGAGI come from the germline V gene. This CDR3 spans 14 amino acids.

V is TRBV20-1 and J is TRBJ1-4; D remains unclear. CDR1 and CDR2 from the germline V gene are DFQATT and SNEGSKA (reference sequence). CDR3 length: 11 residues. Trimming left V 3 bases short and J 4 bases short, with 3 bases between. CDR3 nucleotides: TGCAGTGCTAGCCTTAATGAAAAACTGTTTTTT. It translates to CSASLNEKLFF.

This sequence joins TRBV5-6 and TRBJ2-3, with a possible D match to TRBD1 (5 bases). Germline assignment: CDR1 SGHDT and CDR2 YYEEEE. The germline V and J ends were trimmed by 1 base and 5 bases, with 17 bases remaining between them. The CDR3 extends over 16 amino acids. The CDR3: CASSLYGQGVVDTQYF. CDR3 nucleotides: TGTGCCAGCAGCTTGTACGGGCAGGGTGTAGTAGATACGCAGTATTTT.

This clone was observed once. For the CDR3, the DNA is TGTGCCAGCAGCTTGTTCCCCGGACAGGGGGCTGAAGCTTTCTTT. It translates to CASSLFPGQGAEAFF. This chain joins TRBV5-6 and TRBJ1-1; the match to TRBD1 covers 10 bases. Germline CDR1 is SGHDT and CDR2 is YYEEEE. This CDR3 contains 15 residues. Germline trimming cut 1 base from V and 6 bases from J; bases unmatched to any gene: 6.

J is TRBJ2-7 and V is TRBV5-8; D remains unclear. This CDR3 contains 13 residues. V was clipped by 0 bases and J by 7 bases, with 11 bases between them. Germline CDR1 and CDR2: SGHTS and YDEGEE. As DNA, the CDR3 is TGTGCCAGCAGCTTGGGTCCCTCAACTGAGCAGTACTTC. This sequence encodes CASSLGPSTEQYF.

The chain joins TRBV5-4 to TRBJ1-1, with TRBD1 identical over 10 bases. Trimming removed 7 bases from V and 4 bases from J; junction bases left unmatched: 13. This CDR3 comprises 16 residues. CDR1 is SGHNT and CDR2 is YYREEE in the germline V gene (reference sequence). This CDR3 reads CASPDRGLGVGTEAFF. The CDR3 coding sequence is TGTGCCAGCCCAGACAGGGGGCTTGGGGTTGGCACTGAAGCTTTCTTT.

The rearrangement links TRBV28 to TRBJ1-4; unclear D gene. The V end lost 6 bases, the J end lost 13 bases, and 15 bases lay between the germline ends. Looked up from germline, CDR1 is MDHEN and CDR2 is SYDVKM. This CDR3 has 12 amino acids. Here the CDR3 reads CASSDTRTSLFF. For the CDR3, the DNA is TGTGCCAGCAGCGACACAAGGACGTCACTGTTTTTT.

This chain uses TRBV6-1 with TRBJ2-1, with 13 bases that match TRBD2. This CDR3 comprises 22 residues. Germline CDR1 and CDR2: MNHNS and SASEGT. The V segment lost 0 bases and the J segment 8 bases; nucleotides outside the gene matches: 22. The CDR3, as DNA: TGTGCCAGCAGTGAAGCACCTGACAGGGGGCCTGGACTAGCGGGAGAGGGCCATGAGCAGTTCTTC. It specifies CASSEAPDRGPGLAGEGHEQFF.

This clone was observed a few times. The chain employs TRBV30 and TRBJ1-1; D unresolved. Germline V gene data show CDR1 as GTSNPN and CDR2 as SVGIG (reference sequence). V lost 5 bases and J 6 bases, leaving 10 bases between the germline ends. This CDR3 region has 11 residues. The CDR3: CAWDFSAEAFF. The CDR3 DNA sequence: TGTGCCTGGGACTTTAGCGCTGAAGCTTTCTTT. Complete variable domain (other parts from reference TRBV30 and TRBJ1-1): SQTIHQWPATLVQPVGSPLSLECTVEGTSNPNLYWYRQAAGRGLQLLFYSVGIGQISSEVPQNLSASRPQDRQFILSSKKLLLSDSGFYLCAWDFSAEAFFGQGTRLTVV.

This clone appeared once. CDR3 sequence: CASSLAAGTSGSTYEQYF. CDR3 coding DNA: TGTGCCAGCAGCTTAGCAGCCGGGACTAGCGGGAGTACGTACGAGCAGTACTTC. This chain links TRBV7-6 with TRBJ2-7; 14 nucleotides align to TRBD2. V gave up 0 bases and J gave up 4 bases; unmatched junction bases: 8. This CDR3 spans 18 amino acids. Germline lookup yields CDR1 SGHVS and CDR2 FNYEAQ.

The chain carries TRBV7-2 and TRBJ2-4; TRBD1 aligns across 8 bases. The trim removed 4 bases at V and 0 bases at J, leaving 8 bases unmatched. The CDR3 covers 17 residues. CDR1 SGHTA and CDR2 FQGNSA come from the germline V gene. The CDR3 DNA follows: TGTGCCAGCAGCTCGTTAACAGGGGGTGTAGCCAAAAACATTCAGTACTTC. It specifies CASSSLTGGVAKNIQYF. Drawing the rest from reference TRBV7-2 and TRBJ2-4, the complete variable domain is GAGVSQSPSNKVTEKGKDVELRCDPISGHTALYWYRQSLGQGLEFLIYFQGNSAPDKSGLPSDRFSAERTGGSVSTLTIQRTQQEDSAVYLCASSSLTGGVAKNIQYFGAGTRLSVL.

Here the CDR3 reads CASSQTSETQYF. The CDR3 coding sequence is TGTGCCAGCAGCCAAACTAGCGAGACCCAGTACTTC. This chain links TRBV3-1 (or the pseudogene TRBV3-2) with TRBJ2-5; possibly TRBD2 for D (6 bases). Looked up from germline, CDR1 is LGHDT and CDR2 is YNNKEL (reference sequence). The CDR3 loop spans 12 amino acids. Deletions cut 2 bases from V and 5 bases from J, with 6 bases between.

The J gene is TRBJ2-5, the V gene TRBV12-2; TRBD2, the D gene given by the table, was not confirmed from the DNA. TRBV12-2 is described as a pseudogene. This CDR3 region has 15 residues. The CDR3 nucleotides are TGTGCAAGTCGCTCACGCAGCGGGAGACAAGAGACCCAGTACTTC. Translated: CASRSRSGRQETQYF.

The chain combines TRBV19 with TRBJ2-7, with 7 bases that match TRBD1. CDR3 length: 13 amino acids. J lost 7 bases, V lost 3 bases, and 6 bases had no gene match. Germline V lookup: CDR1 LNHDA, CDR2 SQIVND (reference sequence). The DNA of the CDR3 is TGTGCCAGTAGTATCTACAGGGGTGGGGAGCAGTACTTC. Its translation is CASSIYRGGEQYF.

This clone was recorded a few times. The V and J genes are TRBV7-3 and TRBJ2-1, with 7 bases lining up with TRBD2. The germline CDR1 and CDR2 sequences are SGHTA and FQGTGA. The J segment lost 14 bases and the V segment lost 6 bases, leaving 10 bases of the junction unmatched. The CDR3 contains 12 residues. CDR3 DNA: TGTGCCAGCAGGAATCCCGGGACTACGGAGTTCTTC. Its translation is CASRNPGTTEFF.

The chain employs TRBV28 and TRBJ1-1, with D perhaps TRBD1 (5 bases). Trimming shortened V by 10 bases and J by 4 bases, and 16 bases separated the two germline ends. The germline gives CDR1 MDHEN, CDR2 SYDVKM. The CDR3 consists of 13 residues. CDR3 nucleotide sequence: TGTGCCACCCTGGGGGGGTCCGGCACTGAAGCTTTCTTT. It translates to CATLGGSGTEAFF.

The rearrangement joins TRBV5-4 to TRBJ2-2; unclear D gene. This CDR3 has 12 amino acids. V dropped 4 bases and J dropped 2 bases, with 3 bases sitting between them. CDR1 is SGHNT, CDR2 YYREEE, per germline (reference sequence). The CDR3 region is CASSPNTGELFF. CDR3 DNA: TGTGCCAGCAGCCCTAACACCGGGGAGCTGTTTTTT. Based on the CDR3 plus reference TRBV5-4 and TRBJ2-2, the full variable domain is ETGVTQSPTHLIKTRGQQVTLRCSSQSGHNTVSWYQQALGQGPQFIFQYYREEENGRGNFPPRFSGLQFPNYSSELNVNALELDDSALYLCASSPNTGELFFGEGSRLTVL.

This clone was observed a single time. This rearrangement joins TRBV14 to TRBJ2-1, with 11 bases identical to TRBD2. Per the germline V gene, CDR1 is SGHDN and CDR2 is FVKESK. This CDR3 has 15 residues. After removal of 1 base from V and 8 bases from J, the junction contained 4 bases not matched to a gene. The CDR3 region is CASSQVLAGGHEQFF. The CDR3 DNA is TGTGCCAGCAGCCAAGTCCTAGCGGGAGGACATGAGCAGTTCTTC.

This clone occurred once. The chain uses TRBV10-1 and TRBJ1-3; D is unresolved. This CDR3 contains 13 residues. The V gene's germline CDR1 is WNHNN and CDR2 SYGVQD (reference sequence). V was pared by 6 bases and J by 4 bases, with 10 bases between. CDR3 sequence reads: CASSDRGGNTIYF. In DNA form, the CDR3 reads TGCGCCAGCAGCGACCGTGGGGGAAACACCATATATTTT.